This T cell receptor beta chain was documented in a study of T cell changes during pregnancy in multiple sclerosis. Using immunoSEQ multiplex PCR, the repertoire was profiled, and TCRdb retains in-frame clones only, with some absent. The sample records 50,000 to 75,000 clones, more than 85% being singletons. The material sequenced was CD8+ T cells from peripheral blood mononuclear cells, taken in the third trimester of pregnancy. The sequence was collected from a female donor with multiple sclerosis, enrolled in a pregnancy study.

Written as DNA, the CDR3 is TGTGCCAGCATGGGACTAGCGGGAGTCAACTACAATGAGCAGTTCTTC. Translating it yields CASMGLAGVNYNEQFF. The gene calls are TRBV7-9 and TRBJ2-1, with 14 bases fitting TRBD2. Per germline, CDR1 SEHNR and CDR2 FQNEAQ (reference sequence). Trimming took 7 bases from V and 3 from J; bases not matched to a gene: 5. The CDR3 runs 16 residues.